This T cell receptor beta chain was obtained from a study of CD8+ T cells in alopecia areata. Trimming pared 5 bases from V and 1 base from J, leaving 8 bases between. The length of the CDR3 is 13 residues. Germline V CDR1 and CDR2: SEHNR, FQNEAQ (reference sequence). The sample's treatment: oral pan-JAK inhibitor, 5-10 mg twice daily. RNA extraction and reverse transcription yielded cDNA as sequencing template. TCRdb's copy holds only in-frame clones and misses some; the assay was immunoSEQ multiplex PCR. The table records roughly 180,000 clones, around 51% of them present only once. This clone was counted once.

The sequenced sample was CD8+ T cells sorted from blood, obtained around week 52, from a patient treated with tofacitinib. The chain couples TRBV7-9 to TRBJ1-1; D call uncertain. The TCR originated in a human donor with alopecia areata. The CDR3 reads CASSHHGNTEAFF. In DNA form, the CDR3 reads TGTGCCAGCAGCCACCACGGGAACACTGAAGCTTTCTTT.